This entry lists 6 T cell receptor beta chains sequenced from one sample in a study of multiple sclerosis patients with progressive multifocal leukoencephalopathy. Indicated time point: about 13 months of natalizumab therapy. Sequenced by immunoSEQ multiplex PCR; TCRdb stores in-frame clones only, minus some. The sample records about 25,000 clones, 85% to 95% being singletons. This sample comprised PBMCs, obtained from a patient treated with natalizumab. The receptors derive from a man aged 30 to 39 with multiple sclerosis.

V is TRBV5-1 and J is TRBJ2-3, with 10 bases fitting TRBD2. V lost 7 bases to trimming and J lost 4 bases; unmatched junction nucleotides: 6. The germline CDR1 and CDR2 sequences are SGHRS and YFSETQ. The CDR3 length is 14 residues. CDR3 DNA: TGCGCCAGCTACCCCAGCGGGGGGGCAGATACGCAGTATTTT. Protein sequence: CASYPSGGADTQYF.

The rearrangement uses TRBV4-3 and TRBJ2-7; D uncertain. The germline V gene has CDR1 LGHNA and CDR2 YSLEER. The CDR3 consists of 13 residues. With 0 bases removed from V and 8 bases from J, the gap between germline ends came to 11 bases. CDR3 residues: CASSQDRAVQQYF. The CDR3 DNA is TGCGCCAGCAGCCAAGATCGGGCAGTCCAGCAGTACTTC.

Only one count was recorded for this clone. V usage is TRBV7-2 and J usage is TRBJ1-5; D gene ambiguous. CDR3 size: 15 residues. Germline CDR1 SGHTA, CDR2 FQGNSA. Between the trimmed V and J ends, which lost 1 base and 2 bases, there was a span of 9 bases. CDR3 protein: CASSLGFGGNQPQHF. The CDR3 nucleotides are TGTGCCAGCAGCTTAGGCTTCGGGGGCAATCAGCCCCAGCATTTT.

The rearrangement joins TRBV15 to TRBJ1-1; D is unresolved. This CDR3 spans 13 amino acids. The germline V gene has CDR1 LNHNV and CDR2 YYDKDF (reference sequence). V dropped 5 bases and J dropped 4 bases, with 11 bases sitting between them. CDR3 DNA: TGTGCCACCAGCTCAAGTTACAGCACTGAAGCTTTCTTT. Its translation is CATSSSYSTEAFF.

The chain uses TRBV27 and TRBJ2-1; possible D gene TRBD1, 5 bases. Germline CDR1 and CDR2: MNHEY and SMNVEV (reference sequence). This CDR3 is 16 amino acids long. The V gene lost 5 bases and the J gene lost 2 bases, with 16 bases spanning the gap. For the CDR3, the DNA is TGTGCCAGCAGTGATCGTGCAGGGTTGCCCTACAATGAGCAGTTCTTC. Protein: CASSDRAGLPYNEQFF.

The chain joins TRBV5-4 to TRBJ1-4; 8 nucleotides align to TRBD1. Germline V lookup: CDR1 SGHNT, CDR2 YYREEE (reference sequence). V shed 4 bases, J shed 7 bases, and the junction held 6 bases outside the gene matches. The CDR3 sequence is 14 residues long. Here the CDR3 DNA reads TGTGCCAGCAGCAGAGACAGGGGAGGTGAAAAACTGTTTTTT. It codes for CASSRDRGGEKLFF.